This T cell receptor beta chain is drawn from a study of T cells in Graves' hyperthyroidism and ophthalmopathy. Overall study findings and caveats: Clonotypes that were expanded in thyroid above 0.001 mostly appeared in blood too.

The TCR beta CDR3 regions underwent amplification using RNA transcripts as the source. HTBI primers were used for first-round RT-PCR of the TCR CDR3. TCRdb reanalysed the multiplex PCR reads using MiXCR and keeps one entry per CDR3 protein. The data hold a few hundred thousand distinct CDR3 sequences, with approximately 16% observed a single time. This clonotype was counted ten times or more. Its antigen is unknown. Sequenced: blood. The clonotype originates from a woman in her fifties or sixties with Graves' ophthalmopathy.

The CDR3 loop is CASSLSSGRAFEQFF. CDR3 nucleotides: TGCGCCAGCAGCTTGTCGAGCGGGAGGGCCTTTGAGCAGTTCTTC. The V call is TRBV5-1, the J call TRBJ2-1; 10 nucleotides match TRBD2. The CDR3 consists of 15 residues. V lost 1 base, J lost 9 bases, and 7 bases stayed unmatched. Germline CDR1 SGHRS, CDR2 YFSETQ.